This is a list of T cell receptor beta chains from one sample in a study of blood T cells in healthy people across ages. TCRdb redid the calling of the 5' RACE reads with MiXCR, one entry per CDR3 protein. This sample has roughly 2 million distinct CDR3 sequences; around half occur once, and the top ten carry over 2%. Sequencing was done on a sample of blood. These receptors originate from a woman aged 40 to 55 in good health. The CDR3 runs from the conserved cysteine through the conserved F or W. The D gene is left open where the match is weak. Clone size is not always given. Where it is, it says once, few, many or a class for expanded clones.

J	size	D	V	DNA	CDR3
TRBJ2-5	once	.	TRBV27	TGTGCCAGCAGTTTTTACAGCCGCCAAGAGACCCAGTACTTC	CASSFYSRQETQYF
TRBJ2-2	.	.	TRBV6-2/TRBV6-3	TGTGCCAGCAGTTACGCTCGACAGGTTGCGAACACCGGGGAGCTGTTTTTT	CASSYARQVANTGELFF
TRBJ2-7	.	TRBD2	TRBV3-1	TGTGCCAGCAGCCAAGATGTACTAGCGGGAGGGTACGAGCAGTACTTC	CASSQDVLAGGYEQYF
TRBJ1-5	.	.	TRBV19	TGTGCCAGTTCGGGGAGGGTGGATCAGCCCCAGCATTTT	CASSGRVDQPQHF
TRBJ2-7	.	TRBD1	TRBV7-9	TGTGCCAGCAGCTTCAAGTCCCGCGGGACAGGGGTTTCCTACGAGCAGTACTTC	CASSFKSRGTGVSYEQYF
TRBJ2-4	.	.	TRBV28	TGTGCCAGCAGCCCTGACACGAGAGCCAAAAACATTCAGTACTTC	CASSPDTRAKNIQYF
TRBJ1-4	.	.	TRBV6-6	TGTGCCAGCAGTATATGGAGGTGGAATGAAAAACTGTTTTTT	CASSIWRWNEKLFF
TRBJ2-5	few	TRBD1	TRBV29-1	TGCAGTGTCTGGACAGGGGCGGTGGAGACCCAGTACTTC	CSVWTGAVETQYF
TRBJ2-1	few	TRBD2	TRBV4-2	TGTGCCAGCAGCCAAGATGAGCGGGGGGTCTACAATGAGCAGTTCTTC	CASSQDERGVYNEQFF
TRBJ2-7	many	.	TRBV7-2	TGTGCCAGCAGCTTATTTGCCTCGTACTACGAGCAGTACTTC	CASSLFASYYEQYF
TRBJ2-5	.	TRBD1	TRBV5-1	TGCGCCAGCAGCACGAGAGGGGGCTGGGAGACCCAGTACTTC	CASSTRGGWETQYF
TRBJ2-5	.	TRBD1	TRBV5-1	TGCGCCAGCAGCTTCGAGCCGGGACAGGGAGAAGAGACCCAGTACTTC	CASSFEPGQGEETQYF
TRBJ2-3	.	TRBD1	TRBV28	TGTGCCAGCAGTTTGGGGACAGGAACCGCCCACGATACGCAGTATTTT	CASSLGTGTAHDTQYF
TRBJ2-7	.	TRBD1	TRBV20-1	TGCAGTGCTAGAGAACGTGAGGGGGCCAGGGGTAACCACGAGCAGTACTTC	CSAREREGARGNHEQYF
TRBJ1-4	.	.	TRBV25-1	TGTGCCAGCAGTGTCCAGGGGAAGAGTGAAAAACTGTTTTTT	CASSVQGKSEKLFF
TRBJ2-3	.	.	TRBV6-6	TGTGCCAGCAGTTCATCCCGGGGAAGTGATACGCAGTATTTT	CASSSSRGSDTQYF
TRBJ2-7	.	.	TRBV7-2	TGTGCCAGCAGCAAACGGTACTACGAGCAGTACTTC	CASSKRYYEQYF
TRBJ2-3	few	.	TRBV5-6	TGTGCCAGCAGCTCCGGGCCCGGCACAGATACGCAGTATTTT	CASSSGPGTDTQYF
TRBJ1-6	few	.	TRBV12-3/TRBV12-4	TGTGCCAGCAGTTGGGACACCGAGGTTTCGCCCCTCCACTTT	CASSWDTEVSPLHF
TRBJ2-3	.	.	TRBV4-3	TGCGCCAGCAGCCAAGATGACGATCGGGGCACAGATACGCAGTATTTT	CASSQDDDRGTDTQYF
TRBJ2-1	few	TRBD2	TRBV12-3/TRBV12-4	TGTGCCAGCACCAGGCGGGGCGGGGGGCTCAATGAGCAGTTCTTC	CASTRRGGGLNEQFF
TRBJ1-6	.	TRBD1	TRBV7-2	TGTGCCAGCAGCTTAATACAGGGGGCGCTTAATTCACCCCTCCACTTT	CASSLIQGALNSPLHF
TRBJ2-1	.	.	TRBV7-9	TGTGCCAGCAGGGATCAGGGGTATGAGCAGTTCTTC	CASRDQGYEQFF
TRBJ2-5	.	.	TRBV11-2	TGTGCCAGCACCACTACTAGGGCGGCCCACCAAGAGACCCAGTACTTC	CASTTTRAAHQETQYF
TRBJ2-1	few	.	TRBV29-1	TGCAGCGCACGCCTTGGGGCTGAGCAGTTCTTC	CSARLGAEQFF
TRBJ2-7	.	TRBD2	TRBV6-2/TRBV6-3	TGTGCCAGCAGTTACCGAGTCCCGGGACTAGCGGGGGCCCCAACTTACGAGCAGTACTTC	CASSYRVPGLAGAPTYEQYF
TRBJ2-5	.	.	TRBV12-3/TRBV12-4	TGTGCCAGCAGTTTGAGCCCCTTGCAGTACTTC	CASSLSPLQYF
TRBJ1-5	.	TRBD1	TRBV20-1	TGCAGTGCTTTCGACAGGGGGTTGAATCAGCCCCAGCATTTT	CSAFDRGLNQPQHF
TRBJ1-2	few	.	TRBV20-1	TGCAGTGCCTATAGGACAGCTTATGGCTACACCTTC	CSAYRTAYGYTF
TRBJ2-7	few	.	TRBV5-1	TGCGCCAGCAGCTTGTCGGGGAGCACCTACGAGCAGTACTTC	CASSLSGSTYEQYF
TRBJ2-7	.	TRBD1	TRBV29-1	TGCAGCGTGGCCCCGGGACAGGGGACTGCTAGGTACGAGCAGTACTTC	CSVAPGQGTARYEQYF
TRBJ2-1	.	.	TRBV20-1	TGCAGTGCTAGAGATGGCGAGCGATTGTTGGGAAACAATGAGCAGTTCTTC	CSARDGERLLGNNEQFF
TRBJ1-4	.	.	TRBV19	TGTGCCAGTAGTATTATGGAAGGACGGAAGAATGAAAAACTGTTTTTT	CASSIMEGRKNEKLFF
TRBJ2-1	.	TRBD2	TRBV11-3	TGTGCCAGCAGCCCCGGGCAGGTAGCGGGGGCGGTCAATGAGCAGTTCTTC	CASSPGQVAGAVNEQFF
TRBJ2-1	.	.	TRBV5-6	TGTGTCAGCAGCTCATACAGTTCCTCCTACAATGAGCAGTTCTTC	CVSSSYSSSYNEQFF
TRBJ2-5	.	TRBD2	TRBV12-3/TRBV12-4	TGTGCCAGCAGTTGGGAGGGAGGCGCCCAAGAGACCCAGTACTTC	CASSWEGGAQETQYF
TRBJ1-6	.	TRBD1	TRBV5-6	TGTGCCAGCAGCTTGGAATCGGCAGGGGGCTATTCACCCCTCCACTTT	CASSLESAGGYSPLHF
TRBJ2-1	.	.	TRBV20-1	TGCAGTGCTGGAGAACGGGGGGCCTACTACAATGAGCAGTTCTTC	CSAGERGAYYNEQFF
TRBJ2-1	.	.	TRBV5-1	TGCGCCAGCAGCTTGGCCGAGACTAGTCCGCCCAATGAGCAGTTCTTC	CASSLAETSPPNEQFF
TRBJ2-7	.	.	TRBV12-3/TRBV12-4	TGTGCCAGCAGTTTATCGGGGCCAGGGATCACCTACGAGCAGTACTTC	CASSLSGPGITYEQYF
TRBJ2-7	few	.	TRBV6-2/TRBV6-3	TGTGCCAGCAGTAACATCAGGGGAGGCTCCTACGAGCAGTACTTC	CASSNIRGGSYEQYF
TRBJ2-2	.	TRBD1	TRBV6-5	TGTGCCAGCAGGCGTAGACAGGGGAAGAACACCGGGGAGCTGTTTTTT	CASRRRQGKNTGELFF
TRBJ1-1	few	.	TRBV20-1	TGCAGTGCTCCCTACAGGAGGATGAACACTGAAGCTTTCTTT	CSAPYRRMNTEAFF
TRBJ2-5	.	.	TRBV20-1	TGCAGTGCTAGGAGACTAGAGGAGACCCAGTACTTC	CSARRLEETQYF
TRBJ1-2	few	TRBD1	TRBV29-1	TGCAGCGTTCCCCGACAGGGCAACTATGGCTACACCTTC	CSVPRQGNYGYTF
TRBJ1-5	.	.	TRBV7-2	TGTGCCAGCAGCTTTGGCCGGGACACGTATCAGCCCCAGCATTTT	CASSFGRDTYQPQHF
TRBJ2-6	.	.	TRBV21-1	TGTGCCAGCAGCAATTTAGGGGGCCAGGGGACCGGGGCCAACGTCCTGACTTTC	CASSNLGGQGTGANVLTF
TRBJ2-5	few	.	TRBV6-5	TGTGCCAGCAGTTACGGGAGTAGTGGCGGGGGCGGAGAGACCCAGTACTTC	CASSYGSSGGGGETQYF
TRBJ2-1	.	.	TRBV5-1	TGCGCCAGCAGCTTGGGTGACGGGGGGCGGCGCAATGAGCAGTTCTTC	CASSLGDGGRRNEQFF
TRBJ2-1	few	.	TRBV14	TGTGCCAGCAGCCAAATAAAACAGTACTACAATGAGCAGTTCTTC	CASSQIKQYYNEQFF
TRBJ2-1	.	.	TRBV6-2/TRBV6-3	TGTGCCAGCAGCCGCGGGGAATACAATGAGCAGTTCTTC	CASSRGEYNEQFF
TRBJ2-3	few	TRBD1	TRBV27	TGTGCCAGCAGTTTATCGGTTGGGGACAGGGATATAGATACGCAGTATTTT	CASSLSVGDRDIDTQYF
TRBJ2-7	many	.	TRBV12-3/TRBV12-4	TGTGCCAGCAGTTTATTGGGGACCTCCTACGAGCAGTACTTC	CASSLLGTSYEQYF